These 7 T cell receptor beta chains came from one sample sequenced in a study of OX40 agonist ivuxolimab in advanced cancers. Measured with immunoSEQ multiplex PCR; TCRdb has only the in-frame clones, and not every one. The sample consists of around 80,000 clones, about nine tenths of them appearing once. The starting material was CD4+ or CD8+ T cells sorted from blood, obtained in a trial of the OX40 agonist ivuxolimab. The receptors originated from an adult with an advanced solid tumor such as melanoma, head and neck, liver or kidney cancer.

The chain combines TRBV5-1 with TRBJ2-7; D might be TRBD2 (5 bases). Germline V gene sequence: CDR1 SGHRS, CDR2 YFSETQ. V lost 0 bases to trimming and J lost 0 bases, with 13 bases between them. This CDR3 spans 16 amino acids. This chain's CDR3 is CASSLGGTEGSYEQYF. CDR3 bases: TGCGCCAGCAGCTTGGGAGGTACAGAGGGCTCCTACGAGCAGTACTTC.

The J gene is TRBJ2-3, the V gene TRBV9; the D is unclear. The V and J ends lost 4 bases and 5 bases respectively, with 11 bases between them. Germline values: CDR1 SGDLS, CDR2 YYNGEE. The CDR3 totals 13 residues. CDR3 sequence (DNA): TGTGCCAGCAGCCCGCAACCAGGAGATACGCAGTATTTT. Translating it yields CASSPQPGDTQYF.

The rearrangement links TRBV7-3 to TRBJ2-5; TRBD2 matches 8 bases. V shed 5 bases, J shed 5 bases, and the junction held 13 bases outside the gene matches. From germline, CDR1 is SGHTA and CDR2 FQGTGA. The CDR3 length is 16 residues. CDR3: CASSPQSGGPRETQYF. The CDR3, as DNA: TGTGCCAGCAGCCCCCAGAGCGGGGGCCCCCGTGAGACCCAGTACTTC.

In nucleotides, the CDR3 is TGTGCCAGCAGCGTGACAGAGTACCAAGAGACCCAGTACTTC. This codes for CASSVTEYQETQYF. V is TRBV7-8 and J is TRBJ2-5; weak D call: TRBD1 (5 bases). This CDR3 contains 14 residues. The V end was cut by 5 bases, the J end by 0 bases, with 10 bases between. Germline values: CDR1 SGHVS, CDR2 FQNEAQ.

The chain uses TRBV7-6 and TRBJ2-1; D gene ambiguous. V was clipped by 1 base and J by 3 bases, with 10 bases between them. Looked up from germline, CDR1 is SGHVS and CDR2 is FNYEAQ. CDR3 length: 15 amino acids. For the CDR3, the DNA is TGTGCCAGCAGCTTAGGGGCCGGCGACTACAATGAGCAGTTCTTC. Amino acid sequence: CASSLGAGDYNEQFF. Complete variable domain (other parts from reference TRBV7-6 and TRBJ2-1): GAGVSQSPRYKVTKRGQDVALRCDPISGHVSLYWYRQALGQGPEFLTYFNYEAQQDKSGLPNDRFSAERPEGSISTLTIQRTEQRDSAMYRCASSLGAGDYNEQFFGPGTRLTVL.

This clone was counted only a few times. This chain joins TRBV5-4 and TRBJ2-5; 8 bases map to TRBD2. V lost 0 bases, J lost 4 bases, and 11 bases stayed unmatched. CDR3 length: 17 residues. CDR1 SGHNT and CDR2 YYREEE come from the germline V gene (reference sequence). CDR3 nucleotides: TGTGCCAGCAGCTTGGCCGGGTCGGGAGGGGGGGGAGAGACCCAGTACTTC. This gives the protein CASSLAGSGGGGETQYF.

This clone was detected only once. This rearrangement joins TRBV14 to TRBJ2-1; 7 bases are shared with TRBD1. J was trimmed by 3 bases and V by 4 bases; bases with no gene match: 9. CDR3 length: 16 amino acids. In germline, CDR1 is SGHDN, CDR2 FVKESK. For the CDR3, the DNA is TGTGCCAGCAGCCCGGAAACAGGGGTGGGCTACAATGAGCAGTTCTTC. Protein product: CASSPETGVGYNEQFF.